This T cell receptor beta chain was sequenced for a study of cytomegalovirus exposure and HLA in healthy donors. Study-wide findings and caveats: As confirmed in vitro, a few CMV-associated chains were specific for CMV antigens.

The study ran its PCR with 60 Vbeta and 13 Jbeta primers. Original handling: Later, an analysis found roughly 80 million unique TCR beta chains, and about 9.9 million of these were shared. Assay: immunoSEQ multiplex PCR; the TCRdb copy retains only in-frame clones and omits some. D and trimming were read from the DNA, whereas the V and J calls and clone size are those reported in that table. Of under 150,000 clones listed, roughly 80% are singletons. The V and J ends lost 4 bases and 4 bases, in that order; junction bases with no gene match: 6. Germline V CDR1 and CDR2: SGDLS, YYNGEE. The CDR3 length is 14 residues. This clone is a singleton in its sample. The antigen is not known.

This chain links TRBV9 with TRBJ1-1, with 8 bases matching TRBD1. The TCR originated in a man between 35 and 55 years old in good health and CMV-seropositive. Sequencing was carried out using PBMCs. CDR3 in amino acids: CASSILDRVTEAFF. The CDR3 bases are TGTGCCAGCAGCATCCTGGACAGGGTCACTGAAGCTTTCTTT.